The next 4 T cell receptor beta chains were all read from a single sample in a study of early T cells in non-severe SARS-CoV-2 infection. TCRdb ran MiXCR on the 5' RACE reads and lists one entry per CDR3 protein. The repertoire holds 25,000 to 35,000 distinct CDR3 sequences, with more than 4.5% as singletons. The sample taken for sequencing was whole blood. All receptors come from an adult who was a healthcare worker with PCR-confirmed SARS-CoV-2 infection or an uninfected control (not recorded which).

This clonotype was detected ten times or more. The CDR3 DNA sequence: TGCGCCAGCAGCCAACTACTGGGAAACACTGAAGCTTTCTTT. Protein product: CASSQLLGNTEAFF. The rearrangement links TRBV4-3 to TRBJ1-1, with D uncertain. The V end lost 2 bases, the J end lost 2 bases, and 9 bases lay between the germline ends. This CDR3 contains 14 residues. The germline V gene has CDR1 LGHNA and CDR2 YSLEER.

This clonotype was seen many times. The chain is built from TRBV6-5 and TRBJ1-2, with 8 bases fitting TRBD1. This CDR3 has 16 residues. The germline V gene encodes CDR1 MNHEY and CDR2 SVGAGI. The V segment lost 0 bases and the J segment 4 bases; nucleotides outside the gene matches: 7. CDR3 sequence: CASSYSNRGRPYGYTF. The CDR3 DNA reads as TGTGCCAGCAGTTACTCGAACAGGGGGAGGCCCTATGGCTACACCTTC.

This clonotype was seen repeatedly, ten times or more. The chain recombines TRBV10-3 with TRBJ1-1; TRBD1 might be the D (5 bases). The CDR3 extends over 12 amino acids. Trimming removed 7 bases from V and 4 bases from J, with 10 bases in between. Germline CDR1 and CDR2: ENHRY and SYGVKD. Written as DNA, the CDR3 is TGTGCCATCACTGGGGGTACCACTGAAGCTTTCTTT. Its protein is CAITGGTTEAFF.

The sample holds many counts of this clonotype. The chain carries TRBV20-1 and TRBJ2-7; no reliable D call. There are 12 residues in the CDR3. Germline lookup yields CDR1 DFQATT and CDR2 SNEGSKA (reference sequence). Deletions cut 1 base from V and 6 bases from J, with 10 bases between. In nucleotides, the CDR3 is TGCAGTGCTAGAGTGGGTGGGGTCGAGCAGTACTTC. Amino acids: CSARVGGVEQYF.